Listed below are T cell receptor beta chains from one sample, sequenced in a study of blood T cell repertoires in COVID-19. The table came from immunoSEQ multiplex PCR; TCRdb's copy has only in-frame clones and leaves some out. The repertoire includes around 220,000 clones, over 75% of them detected once, and over 1.5% sits in the top ten. Material for sequencing was peripheral blood. The receptors here all came from a man aged 40-55 years with active or convalescent COVID-19. CDR3s include the opening cysteine and the closing phenylalanine or tryptophan. D genes are given only for firm matches. Size is omitted from some rows. Given values are once, few, many or a class for expanded clones.

J: TRBJ2-3; D: NA; size: once; V: TRBV12-3/TRBV12-4; DNA: TGTGCCAGCAGTCCTCGGCGGGGCGATACGCAGTATTTT; CDR3: CASSPRRGDTQYF
J: TRBJ1-3; D: TRBD1; size: NA; V: TRBV28; DNA: TGTGCCAGCAGAGAGACAGGGGCTGGAAACACCATATATTTT; CDR3: CASRETGAGNTIYF
J: TRBJ2-7; D: TRBD2; size: NA; V: TRBV5-1; DNA: TGCGCCAGCAGCTTGGACGGGACTAGCTCCTACGAGCAGTACTTC; CDR3: CASSLDGTSSYEQYF
J: TRBJ2-7; D: TRBD1; size: few; V: TRBV5-1; DNA: TGCGCCAGCAGCCCGGGACAGAACTACGAGCAGTACTTC; CDR3: CASSPGQNYEQYF
J: TRBJ2-7; D: TRBD1; size: NA; V: TRBV19; DNA: TGTGCCAGTAGCCTGATCCCGGGACAGGGGTCCTACGAGCAGTACTTC; CDR3: CASSLIPGQGSYEQYF
J: TRBJ2-2; D: TRBD2; size: NA; V: TRBV27; DNA: TGTGCCAGCAGTTTCCGACTAGCGGGAAATCCCGGGGAGCTGTTTTTT; CDR3: CASSFRLAGNPGELFF
J: TRBJ2-2; D: NA; size: few; V: TRBV28; DNA: TGTGCCAGCAGTGGCGGGGGCACCCCCTTGGTAGGGGAGCTGTTTTTT; CDR3: CASSGGGTPLVGELFF
J: TRBJ2-7; D: NA; size: NA; V: TRBV29-1; DNA: TGCAGCGTTGATGACCAGGGGTCCTACGAGCAGTACTTC; CDR3: CSVDDQGSYEQYF
J: TRBJ2-5; D: TRBD2; size: NA; V: TRBV28; DNA: TGTGCCAGCATTATGGGGGGGAACCAAGAGACCCAGTACTTC; CDR3: CASIMGGNQETQYF
J: TRBJ2-7; D: NA; size: NA; V: TRBV6-5; DNA: TGTGCCAGCAGTATACAGTATTCGCCCCCCTCCGAGCAGTACTTC; CDR3: CASSIQYSPPSEQYF